Presented here are 13 T cell receptor beta chains from one specimen sequenced in a study of shared clonotypes between healthy human individuals. Profiled with immunoSEQ multiplex PCR; TCRdb holds only in-frame clones, not every one. The data contain 190,000 or so clones, around 93% of them seen just once; the ten biggest clones take up 0.067%. The source material was naive CD4+ T cells sorted from blood. Described subset: CD45RA+ positively selected. All receptors come from a woman in her twenties or thirties in good health.

This chain joins TRBV15 and TRBJ1-1; D call uncertain. Germline values: CDR1 LNHNV, CDR2 YYDKDF (reference sequence). Trimming left V 1 base short and J 8 bases short, with 8 bases between. This CDR3 is 12 amino acids long. This chain's CDR3 is CATSRGRVEAFF. In DNA, the CDR3 is TGTGCCACCAGCAGAGGTCGGGTGGAAGCTTTCTTT.

The V and J genes are TRBV7-1 and TRBJ1-1; D not resolved. TRBV7-1 has ORF status, its function being uncertain. The CDR3 has 13 residues. V gave up 10 bases and J gave up 4 bases, with 16 bases separating them. The CDR3 loop is CATMEAIRTEAFF. CDR3 in DNA: TGTGCCACCATGGAGGCGATACGCACTGAAGCTTTCTTT.

The chain employs TRBV10-3 and TRBJ2-7, with a tentative D call TRBD2 (5 bases). V lost 2 bases, J lost 0 bases, and 11 bases lay in between. The CDR3 loop spans 15 amino acids. CDR1 and CDR2 (germline): ENHRY, SYGVKD. The CDR3 coding sequence is TGTGCCATCAGTGAGGGCGGGTCCAGCTCCTACGAGCAGTACTTC. Its protein product is CAISEGGSSSYEQYF.

The CDR3 DNA reads as TGTGCCAGCAGCTTAGACTGGGGACAGGGGTCAAGGGAGCAGTACTTC. The encoded protein is CASSLDWGQGSREQYF. The V gene is TRBV11-2, the J gene TRBJ2-7; TRBD1 agrees at 10 bases. CDR1 is SGHAT and CDR2 is FQNNGV in the germline V gene. Trimming removed 0 bases from V and 7 bases from J; junction bases left unmatched: 9. The CDR3 has 16 residues. The variable domain in full, completed from reference TRBV11-2 and TRBJ2-7, reads EAGVAQSPRYKIIEKRQSVAFWCNPISGHATLYWYQQILGQGPKLLIQFQNNGVVDDSQLPKDRFSAERLKGVDSTLKIQPAKLEDSAVYLCASSLDWGQGSREQYFGPGTRLTVT.

This clone was recorded once. The chain employs TRBV7-2 and TRBJ2-3, with D possibly being TRBD2 (5 bases). Germline V gene sequence: CDR1 SGHTA, CDR2 FQGNSA. The V end lost 2 bases, the J end lost 1 base, and 7 bases lay between the germline ends. There are 14 residues in the CDR3. The CDR3 loop reads CASSLRGRTDTQYF. CDR3 DNA sequence: TGTGCCAGCAGCTTACGAGGGCGCACAGATACGCAGTATTTT.

V usage is TRBV5-8 and J usage is TRBJ1-6, with D perhaps matching TRBD1 (5 bases). Germline V lookup: CDR1 SGHTS, CDR2 YDEGEE. V lost 2 bases to trimming and J lost 14 bases, with 20 bases between them. This CDR3 has 15 amino acids. The DNA for the CDR3 is TGTGCCAGCAGCTTTCCCCTGCGAGGGACCCAAACCCTCCACTTT. It encodes CASSFPLRGTQTLHF. Full variable domain (missing parts from reference TRBV5-8 and TRBJ1-6): EAGVTQSPTHLIKTRGQQATLRCSPISGHTSVYWYQQALGLGLQFLLWYDEGEERNRGNFPPRFSGRQFPNYSSELNVNALELEDSALYLCASSFPLRGTQTLHFGNGTRLTVT.

J is TRBJ1-5 and V is TRBV29-1; 9 nucleotides align to TRBD1. J was trimmed by 7 bases and V by 7 bases; bases with no gene match: 8. The CDR3 loop spans 13 amino acids. Germline lookup yields CDR1 SQVTM and CDR2 ANQGSEA. The CDR3 DNA follows: TGCAGCGCTGCACAGGGGGCGGGCCAGCCCCAGCATTTT. This encodes CSAAQGAGQPQHF.

V usage is TRBV28 and J usage is TRBJ1-3; D not certain. Trimming pared 6 bases from V and 0 bases from J, leaving 12 bases between. Looked up from germline, CDR1 is MDHEN and CDR2 is SYDVKM. The CDR3 runs to 15 residues. The CDR3 coding sequence is TGTGCCAGCAGGGTACCGACTCCCTCTGGAAACACCATATATTTT. Protein sequence: CASRVPTPSGNTIYF.

This chain connects TRBV6-5 to TRBJ1-1, with D maybe TRBD1 (5 bases). Germline loops: CDR1 MNHEY, CDR2 SVGAGI. This CDR3 comprises 15 residues. V was pared by 3 bases and J by 3 bases, with 14 bases between. CDR3 DNA sequence: TGTGCCAGCAGTTATGACCGGGGGAGCCACACTGAAGCTTTCTTT. The encoded protein is CASSYDRGSHTEAFF.

This clone has only a few counts. The rearrangement joins TRBV7-9 to TRBJ1-2, with D possibly TRBD1 on 5 matching bases. CDR3 size: 12 residues. Trimming took 5 bases from V and 8 from J, leaving 12 bases between them. Germline CDR1 is SEHNR and CDR2 is FQNEAQ (reference sequence). The CDR3 DNA follows: TGTGCCAGCAGCCCTCAGGGTGGCGGCTACACCTTC. This sequence encodes CASSPQGGGYTF.

The chain has TRBV6-5 and TRBJ2-7; 8 bases fit TRBD1. The CDR3 is 15 residues long. With V trimmed by 2 bases and J by 4 bases, 7 bases remained unmatched. Germline CDR1 is MNHEY and CDR2 is SVGAGI. DNA for the CDR3: TGTGCCAGCAGTTACGCCGTAGGACAGGGATACGAGCAGTACTTC. As protein: CASSYAVGQGYEQYF.

This chain connects TRBV28 to TRBJ2-7, with 9 positions matching TRBD2. V lost 7 bases, J lost 6 bases, and 10 bases stayed unmatched. Germline V gives CDR1 MDHEN, CDR2 SYDVKM. CDR3 length equals 14 residues. CDR3 amino acids: CASIGWGTSSEQYF. The CDR3 coding sequence is TGTGCCAGCATAGGATGGGGGACTAGCAGCGAGCAGTACTTC.

This sequence joins TRBV6-5 and TRBJ1-5; D uncertain. Trimming removed 6 bases at V and 5 bases at J, with 17 bases between. The germline CDR1 and CDR2 sequences are MNHEY and SVGAGI. The length of the CDR3 is 15 residues. CDR3 in DNA: TGTGCCAGCAGCAAGTCCTTTGTCCCGGATCAGCCCCAGCATTTT. Amino acids: CASSKSFVPDQPQHF.